This is a list of T cell receptor beta chains from one sample in a study of blood T cell repertoires in COVID-19. Libraries were prepared by immunoSEQ multiplex PCR; TCRdb keeps only in-frame clonotypes and omits some of them. The sample holds about 230,000 clones, over 80% seen once. Sequencing was done on a sample of peripheral blood. The receptors stem from a man aged 35-49 years with acute or convalescent COVID-19. CDR3s include the opening cysteine and the closing phenylalanine or tryptophan. The order of the fields is V gene, D gene, clone size, J gene, CDR3 protein, CDR3 DNA. The D gene is left open where the match is weak. Rows give clone size only sometimes, using once, few, many, or a class for an expanded clone.

>TRBV7-8|-|-|TRBJ2-7
CASSLGTGTSYEQYF
TGTGCCAGCAGCTTAGGAACCGGGACTTCCTACGAGCAGTACTTC
>TRBV5-1|-|-|TRBJ2-7
CASSIDRYEQYF
TGCGCCAGCAGCATAGACAGGTACGAGCAGTACTTC
>TRBV7-9|-|-|TRBJ1-1
CASSGNRQTTEAFF
TGTGCCAGCAGCGGAAACAGGCAAACTACTGAAGCTTTCTTT
>TRBV19|TRBD1|-|TRBJ1-6
CASSHRRDRNSPLHF
TGTGCCAGTAGTCACCGCCGGGACAGAAATTCACCCCTCCACTTT
>TRBV5-6|TRBD1|-|TRBJ2-1
CASSLVTGFDEQFF
TGTGCCAGCAGCCTTGTGACAGGGTTTGATGAGCAGTTCTTC
>TRBV19|TRBD1|-|TRBJ1-1
CASKDRGNTEAFF
TGTGCCAGTAAAGACAGGGGGAACACTGAAGCTTTCTTT
>TRBV7-8|TRBD1|-|TRBJ1-1
CASSYAGGQGMTEAFF
TGTGCCAGCAGCTACGCAGGGGGACAGGGGATGACTGAAGCTTTCTTT
>TRBV9|TRBD2|few|TRBJ2-1
CASSFIAGDNEQFF
TGTGCCAGCAGCTTCATAGCGGGTGACAATGAGCAGTTCTTC
>TRBV15|-|few|TRBJ2-5
CATSREREETQYF
TGTGCCACCAGCAGAGAAAGGGAGGAGACCCAGTACTTC
>TRBV2|TRBD2|-|TRBJ2-5
CASHSGRYQETQYF
TGTGCCAGTCATAGCGGGAGATACCAAGAGACCCAGTACTTC
>TRBV5-1|TRBD1|few|TRBJ2-2
CASRESEQGAGELFF
TGCGCCAGCAGGGAATCGGAACAGGGGGCCGGGGAGCTGTTTTTT
>TRBV10-2|TRBD1|once|TRBJ1-1
CASRDRGGYTEAFF
TGCGCCAGCAGGGACAGGGGGGGTTACACTGAAGCTTTCTTT
>TRBV3-1/TRBV3-2|-|-|TRBJ1-1
CASSQPDRPRAFF
TGTGCCAGCAGCCAACCCGACAGGCCAAGAGCTTTCTTT
>TRBV19|TRBD1|-|TRBJ2-7
CASSSGTGLLGEQYF
TGTGCCAGTAGTTCCGGGACAGGGTTGTTGGGCGAGCAGTACTTC
>TRBV6-5|TRBD1|-|TRBJ1-2
CASSPEQGAYGYTF
TGTGCCAGCAGTCCGGAACAGGGGGCCTATGGCTACACCTTC